The entry below gives a single TCR beta chain sequence along with its context. Its antigen is currently unknown. The data were taken from a study of T cell responses to AZD1222 COVID-19 vaccine. The protocol was immunoSEQ multiplex PCR, while the TCRdb copy is restricted to in-frame clones and leaves out a portion. The sample gives 150,000 or so clones, about nine tenths of which show up once; roughly 5% is in the top ten. Study-wide points: Donors in the cohort were predominantly white British and more often female, and clonal diversity was possibly underestimated.

The V gene lost 4 bases and the J gene lost 4 bases, with 17 bases spanning the gap. Germline lookup yields CDR1 SGHRS and CDR2 YFSETQ. The CDR3 has 15 residues. The receptor was isolated from an adult in good health. The rearrangement uses TRBV5-1 and TRBJ2-5, with a weak D call TRBD2 (5 bases). This sample comprised peripheral blood, obtained on day 0 of AZD1222 vaccination. The DNA for the CDR3 is TGCGCCAGCAGCCCAACCCGGTTAGGGAGAGAGACCCAGTACTTC. Translating gives CASSPTRLGRETQYF.